This T cell receptor (beta chain) was identified during a study of blood T cells in healthy people across ages. General observations from the study: Higher diversity, along with more naive CD4+ cells, distinguished long-lived donors from aged donors. Across the age range, TCR beta diversity per million T cells fell in a roughly linear way. Unknown donor CMV status possibly confounded expanded clonotype changes.

This clonotype has a single count. Its specificity is unknown. Germline lookup yields CDR1 MGHDK and CDR2 SYGVNS. The ends lost 11 bases at V and 1 base at J; junction bases unmatched: 13. The CDR3 loop spans 15 amino acids. The authors ran a second PCR of about 6 to 11 cycles using a sample-barcoded 5' primer and a J-beta primer mix. All cDNA molecules were each tagged by a template-switch adaptor with 12 random nucleotides. TCRdb fed the 5' RACE reads into MiXCR, producing one record per CDR3 protein. The sample lists around 750,000 distinct CDR3 sequences, less than 70% seen once, with about 42% in the top ten.

This receptor was taken from a man at least 80 years old in good health. The sequencing input was blood. This rearrangement joins TRBV25-1 to TRBJ1-1; 7 positions agree with TRBD1. The CDR3, as DNA: TGTGCCGACCGACCGGGACAGCAGGCGAACACTGAAGCTTTCTTT. The encoded protein is CADRPGQQANTEAFF. The complete variable domain, with remaining parts taken from reference TRBV25-1 and TRBJ1-1, reads EADIYQTPRYLVIGTGKKITLECSQTMGHDKMYWYQQDPGMELHLIHYSYGVNSTEKGDLSSESTVSRIRTEHFPLTLESARPSHTSQYLCADRPGQQANTEAFFGQGTRLTVV.